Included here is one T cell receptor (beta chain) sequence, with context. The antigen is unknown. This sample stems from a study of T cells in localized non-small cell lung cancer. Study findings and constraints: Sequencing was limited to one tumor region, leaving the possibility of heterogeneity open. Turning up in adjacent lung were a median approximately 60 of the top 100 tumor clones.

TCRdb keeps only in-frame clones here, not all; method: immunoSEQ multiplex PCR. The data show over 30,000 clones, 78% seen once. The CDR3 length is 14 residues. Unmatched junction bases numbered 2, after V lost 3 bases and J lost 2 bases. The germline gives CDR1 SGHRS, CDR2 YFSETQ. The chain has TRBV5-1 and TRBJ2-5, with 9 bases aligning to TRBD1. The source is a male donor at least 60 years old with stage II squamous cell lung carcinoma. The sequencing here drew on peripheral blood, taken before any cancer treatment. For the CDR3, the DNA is TGCGCCAGCAGCTCGACAGGGGGGCAAGAGACCCAGTACTTC. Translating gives CASSSTGGQETQYF.